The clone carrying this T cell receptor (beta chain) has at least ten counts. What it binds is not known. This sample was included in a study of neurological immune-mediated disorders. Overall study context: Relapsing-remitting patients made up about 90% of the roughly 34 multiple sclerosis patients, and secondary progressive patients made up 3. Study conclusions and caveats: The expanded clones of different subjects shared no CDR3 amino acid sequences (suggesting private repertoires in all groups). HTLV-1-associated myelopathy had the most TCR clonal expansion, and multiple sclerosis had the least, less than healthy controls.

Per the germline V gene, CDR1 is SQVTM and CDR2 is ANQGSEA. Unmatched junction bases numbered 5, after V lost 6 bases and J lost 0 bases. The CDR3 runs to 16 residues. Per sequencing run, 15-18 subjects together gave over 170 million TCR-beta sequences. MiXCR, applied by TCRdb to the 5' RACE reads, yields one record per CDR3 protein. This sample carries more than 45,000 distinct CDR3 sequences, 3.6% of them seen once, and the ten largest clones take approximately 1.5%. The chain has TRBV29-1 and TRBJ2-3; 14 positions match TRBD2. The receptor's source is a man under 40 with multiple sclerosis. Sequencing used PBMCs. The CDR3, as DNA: TGCAGCGTGGCAGGGACTAGCGGGGGTAGCACAGATACGCAGTATTTT. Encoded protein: CSVAGTSGGSTDTQYF.